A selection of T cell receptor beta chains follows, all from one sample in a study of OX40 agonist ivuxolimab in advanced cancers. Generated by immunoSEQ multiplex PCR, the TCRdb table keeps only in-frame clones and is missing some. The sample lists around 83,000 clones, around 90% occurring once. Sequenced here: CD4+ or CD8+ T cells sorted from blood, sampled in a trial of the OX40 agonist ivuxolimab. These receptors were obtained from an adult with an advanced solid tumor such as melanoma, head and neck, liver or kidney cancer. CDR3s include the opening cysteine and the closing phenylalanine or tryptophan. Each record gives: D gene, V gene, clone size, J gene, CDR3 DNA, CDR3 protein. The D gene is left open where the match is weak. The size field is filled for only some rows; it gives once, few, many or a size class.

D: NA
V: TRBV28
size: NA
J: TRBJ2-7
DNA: TGTGCCAGCAGTTTAAGTTTTTTGGACGAGCAGTACTTC
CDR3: CASSLSFLDEQYF

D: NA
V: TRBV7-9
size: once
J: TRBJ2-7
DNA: TGTGCCAGCAGCTCCGGGACATCCCTCTCCTACGAGCAGTACTTC
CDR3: CASSSGTSLSYEQYF

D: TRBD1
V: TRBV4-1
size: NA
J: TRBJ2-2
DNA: TGCGCCAGCAGCCATGACAGGGGCCGCGACACCGGGGAGCTGTTTTTT
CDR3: CASSHDRGRDTGELFF

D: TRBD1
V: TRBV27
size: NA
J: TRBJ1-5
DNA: TGTGCCAGCAGTCCACTACAGGGGGCCCACAATCAGCCCCAGCATTTT
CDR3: CASSPLQGAHNQPQHF

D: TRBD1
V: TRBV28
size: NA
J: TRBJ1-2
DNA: TGTGCCAGCACCACCCAGGGGGGGACAGGGGTTTATGGCTACACCTTC
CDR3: CASTTQGGTGVYGYTF

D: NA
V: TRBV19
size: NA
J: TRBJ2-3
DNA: TGTGCCAGTAGTAAGGCGTACACAGATACGCAGTATTTT
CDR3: CASSKAYTDTQYF

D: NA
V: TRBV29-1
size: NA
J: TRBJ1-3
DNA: TGCAGCGTTGAGCACGGGGGAGGAAACACCATATATTTT
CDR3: CSVEHGGGNTIYF

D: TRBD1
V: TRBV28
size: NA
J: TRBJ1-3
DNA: TGTGCCAGCAGTCAGGGGGCACTTCTCGGAAACACCATATATTTT
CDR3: CASSQGALLGNTIYF

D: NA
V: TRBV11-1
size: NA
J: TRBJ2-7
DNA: TGTGCCAGCAGCTTAGTAGGCGAGCAGTACTTC
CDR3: CASSLVGEQYF

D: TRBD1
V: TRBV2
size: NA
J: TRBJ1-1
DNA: TGTGCCAGCAGATTTGGACAGGGCACTGAAGCTTTCTTT
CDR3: CASRFGQGTEAFF

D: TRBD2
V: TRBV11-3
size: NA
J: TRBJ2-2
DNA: TGTGCCAGCAGCCCCGGAAGACTAGCGGGAGGTCTGGGCGGGGAGCTGTTTTTT
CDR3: CASSPGRLAGGLGGELFF

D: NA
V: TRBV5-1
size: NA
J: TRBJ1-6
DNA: TGCGCCAGCAGCCAGGACAGAGGCTCCTATAATTCACCCCTCCACTTT
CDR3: CASSQDRGSYNSPLHF

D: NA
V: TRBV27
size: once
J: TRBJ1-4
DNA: TGTGCCAGCAGTTTACGAGGCAGGAGAGATGAAAAACTGTTTTTT
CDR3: CASSLRGRRDEKLFF

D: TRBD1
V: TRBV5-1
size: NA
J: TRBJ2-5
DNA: TGCGCCAGCAGCCTGACAGGGGACCAAGAGACCCAGTACTTC
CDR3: CASSLTGDQETQYF

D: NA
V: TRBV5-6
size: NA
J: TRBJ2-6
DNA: TGTGCCAGCAGCTCAGGGGATTACAACGTCCTGACTTTC
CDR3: CASSSGDYNVLTF

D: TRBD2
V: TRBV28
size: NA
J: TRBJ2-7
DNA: TGTGCCAGCAGGCGGACTAGCGGGAACTACGAGCAGTACTTC
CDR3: CASRRTSGNYEQYF

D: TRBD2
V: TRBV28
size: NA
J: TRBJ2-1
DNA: TGTGCCAGCGGACTAGCAATGGGGGGCGCCTACAATGAGCAGTTCTTC
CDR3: CASGLAMGGAYNEQFF

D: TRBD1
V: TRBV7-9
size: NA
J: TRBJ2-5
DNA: TGTGCCAGCAGCACGAACAGGGGGAAAGTGGGAGAGACCCAGTACTTC
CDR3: CASSTNRGKVGETQYF

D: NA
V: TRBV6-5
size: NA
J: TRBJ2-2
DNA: TGTGCCAGCAGTCACGGACAGGGAGGGGGGGAGCTGTTTTTT
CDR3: CASSHGQGGGELFF

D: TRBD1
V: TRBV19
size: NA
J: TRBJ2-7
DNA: TGTGCCAGTAGTATCCGACAGGGCTCCTACGAGCAGTACTTC
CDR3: CASSIRQGSYEQYF

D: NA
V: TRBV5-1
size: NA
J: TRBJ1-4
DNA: TGCGCCAGCAGCTCGAGGCCCTGGACGGTTAATGAAAAACTGTTTTTT
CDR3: CASSSRPWTVNEKLFF

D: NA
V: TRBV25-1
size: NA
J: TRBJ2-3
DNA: TGTGCCAGCAGTGGTACACGCACAGATACGCAGTATTTT
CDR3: CASSGTRTDTQYF

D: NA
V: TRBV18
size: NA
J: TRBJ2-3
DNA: TGTGCCAGCTCACCGGGACGGATTAGCACAGATACGCAGTATTTT
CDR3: CASSPGRISTDTQYF

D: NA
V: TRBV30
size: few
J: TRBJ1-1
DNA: TGTGCCTCCCGGGGCACCGTGAGCACTGAAGCTTTCTTT
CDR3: CASRGTVSTEAFF

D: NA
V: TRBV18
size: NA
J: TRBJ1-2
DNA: TGTGCCAGCTCACCAGCCAGGGAGTATGGCTACACCTTC
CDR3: CASSPAREYGYTF

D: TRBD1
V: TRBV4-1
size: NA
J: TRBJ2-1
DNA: TGCGCCAGCAGCCAACCTGGGACAGGGAGCGATGAGCAGTTCTTC
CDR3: CASSQPGTGSDEQFF